A selection of T cell receptor beta chains follows, all from one sample in a study of control samples from healthy donors and cancer patients. Some clones are missing from TCRdb's copy, which holds only in-frame ones; the method was immunoSEQ multiplex PCR. Among about 41,000 clones, roughly 94% were seen once, and the ten largest hold roughly a quarter. The sample consisted of blood. The receptors stem from a man in his sixties in good health. The CDR3 runs from the conserved cysteine through the conserved F or W. Fields, in order: J gene, V gene, clone size, D gene, CDR3 protein, CDR3 DNA. A D gene is named only where the DNA matches it firmly. Clone size is shown for a subset of rows, as once, few, many or a class of expanded clone.

TRBJ2-5 | TRBV7-9 | - | - | CASSQQMYQETQYF | TGTGCCAGCAGCCAACAGATGTACCAAGAGACCCAGTACTTC
TRBJ2-2 | TRBV7-2 | - | - | CASSLGSWTANTGELFF | TGTGCCAGCAGCTTAGGTTCGTGGACAGCCAACACCGGGGAGCTGTTTTTT
TRBJ1-5 | TRBV7-9 | - | - | CASSLSGLNQPQHF | TGTGCCAGCAGCTTATCCGGCCTCAATCAGCCCCAGCATTTT
TRBJ2-7 | TRBV28 | - | - | CASRKPGRSYEQYF | TGTGCCAGCAGAAAACCGGGACGGTCCTACGAGCAGTACTTC
TRBJ2-7 | TRBV18 | - | TRBD2 | CASSPPAGGDYEQYF | TGTGCCAGCTCACCACCGGCGGGGGGCGATTACGAGCAGTACTTC
TRBJ2-7 | TRBV6-1 | few | TRBD1 | CASSEAAGQGGLQQYF | TGTGCCAGCAGTGAAGCCGCCGGACAGGGTGGCCTGCAGCAGTACTTC
TRBJ1-1 | TRBV12-5 | - | - | CASGLSGAGEAFF | TGTGCTAGTGGTTTATCCGGGGCGGGGGAAGCTTTCTTT
TRBJ2-1 | TRBV7-3 | - | - | CASSWGSLNEQFF | TGTGCCAGCAGCTGGGGATCCCTCAATGAGCAGTTCTTC
TRBJ2-5 | TRBV3-1/TRBV3-2 | - | TRBD1 | CASSQLDRKETQYF | TGTGCCAGCAGCCAATTGGACAGGAAAGAGACCCAGTACTTC
TRBJ2-7 | TRBV29-1 | - | TRBD1 | CSVESGQGYEQYF | TGCAGCGTTGAGAGCGGACAGGGCTACGAGCAGTACTTC
TRBJ2-7 | TRBV3-1/TRBV3-2 | - | - | CASSQALYRKSYEQYF | TGTGCCAGCAGCCAAGCTCTATACAGGAAATCCTACGAGCAGTACTTC
TRBJ2-1 | TRBV6-2/TRBV6-3 | - | TRBD2 | CASRPSGRWHEQFF | TGTGCCAGCAGACCTAGCGGGAGGTGGCATGAGCAGTTCTTC
TRBJ2-7 | TRBV5-4 | - | TRBD1 | CASSGRDRGYYEQYF | TGTGCCAGCAGCGGGAGGGACAGGGGATACTACGAGCAGTACTTC
TRBJ2-7 | TRBV28 | - | TRBD2 | CASSLAGGPYEQYF | TGTGCCAGCAGTTTAGCGGGAGGTCCCTACGAGCAGTACTTC
TRBJ1-1 | TRBV28 | - | - | CASSSRETLKAFF | TGTGCCAGCAGTAGCCGGGAGACTCTTAAAGCTTTCTTT
TRBJ1-5 | TRBV28 | - | - | CASRRTANQPQHF | TGTGCCAGCAGAAGGACAGCTAATCAGCCCCAGCATTTT
TRBJ2-5 | TRBV9 | - | TRBD2 | CASSPRMGLAGETQYF | TGTGCCAGCAGCCCTCGGATGGGGCTAGCGGGAGAGACCCAGTACTTC
TRBJ2-1 | TRBV11-2 | once | TRBD2 | CASRGREGDNEQFF | TGTGCCAGCAGAGGGCGGGAGGGCGACAATGAGCAGTTCTTC
TRBJ1-4 | TRBV15 | - | TRBD1 | CATSRGDRDNEKLFF | TGTGCCACCAGCAGGGGGGACAGAGATAATGAAAAACTGTTTTTT
TRBJ2-3 | TRBV5-1 | - | - | CASSDIGGVTDTQYF | TGCGCCAGCAGCGATATCGGGGGAGTTACAGATACGCAGTATTTT
TRBJ2-1 | TRBV10-2 | - | - | CASSAYNEQFF | TGCGCCAGCAGTGCGTACAATGAGCAGTTCTTC
TRBJ1-1 | TRBV5-1 | - | TRBD1 | CASSSQGASEAFF | TGCGCCAGCAGCTCTCAGGGGGCGTCTGAAGCTTTCTTT
TRBJ1-6 | TRBV19 | - | - | CASKSAFSSNNSPLHF | TGTGCCAGTAAATCAGCTTTTTCATCAAATAATTCACCCCTCCACTTT
TRBJ2-2 | TRBV24-1 | few | - | CATSRETRTGELFF | TGTGCCACCAGTAGGGAGACTAGGACCGGGGAGCTGTTTTTT
TRBJ1-5 | TRBV5-1 | - | - | CASPPGHIINSNQPQHF | TGCGCCAGCCCCCCCGGGCACATAATTAATAGCAATCAGCCCCAGCATTTT
TRBJ2-7 | TRBV7-3 | - | - | CASSLYPGAGEDYPYEQYF | TGTGCCAGCAGCTTATATCCCGGAGCCGGGGAGGACTATCCCTACGAGCAGTACTTC
TRBJ1-2 | TRBV11-3 | - | - | CASSLGQDWGYGYTF | TGTGCCAGCAGCTTAGGACAGGACTGGGGCTATGGCTACACCTTC
TRBJ2-1 | TRBV20-1 | - | - | CSADVGNEQFF | TGCAGTGCAGACGTTGGGAATGAGCAGTTCTTC
TRBJ2-1 | TRBV19 | - | - | CASSIGGFVDEQFF | TGTGCCAGTAGTATAGGCGGGTTTGTGGATGAGCAGTTCTTC
TRBJ1-1 | TRBV6-5 | - | - | CASSTDSMNTEAFF | TGTGCCAGCAGCACCGACAGCATGAACACTGAAGCTTTCTTT
TRBJ1-4 | TRBV18 | - | - | CASSPLSGAGESEKLFF | TGTGCCAGCTCACCACTTTCGGGGGCGGGCGAAAGTGAAAAACTGTTTTTT
TRBJ2-7 | TRBV3-1/TRBV3-2 | - | - | CASSQDRGGQYF | TGTGCCAGCAGCCAAGATCGGGGAGGGCAGTACTTC
TRBJ2-7 | TRBV11-3 | - | - | CASSMGPAYEQYF | TGTGCCAGCAGCATGGGGCCAGCCTACGAGCAGTACTTC
TRBJ2-7 | TRBV9 | - | - | CASSQAGTYEQYF | TGTGCCAGCAGTCAGGCAGGGACATACGAGCAGTACTTC
TRBJ2-7 | TRBV24-1 | once | - | CATSGKTDPYEQYF | TGTGCCACCAGTGGGAAGACAGACCCCTACGAGCAGTACTTC
TRBJ2-1 | TRBV20-1 | - | - | CSASYSHEQFF | TGCAGTGCTAGCTATAGTCACGAGCAGTTCTTC
TRBJ2-1 | TRBV29-1 | - | TRBD1 | CSAVRTGGLSYNEQFF | TGCAGCGCCGTCCGCACAGGGGGCCTCTCCTACAATGAGCAGTTCTTC
TRBJ2-5 | TRBV4-1 | - | - | CASSRLGGGGSQETQYF | TGCGCCAGCAGCCGACTAGGAGGGGGCGGGAGCCAAGAGACCCAGTACTTC
TRBJ2-1 | TRBV10-3 | - | TRBD2 | CAISESVAGYNEQFF | TGTGCCATCAGTGAGTCTGTAGCGGGGTACAATGAGCAGTTCTTC
TRBJ2-1 | TRBV10-1 | - | - | CASSESAAGLLGGEQFF | TGCGCCAGCAGTGAGTCAGCGGCGGGCCTCCTGGGGGGTGAGCAGTTCTTC
TRBJ1-6 | TRBV7-2 | - | - | CASSLGGNGNSPLHF | TGTGCCAGCAGCCTAGGGGGTAACGGGAATTCACCCCTCCACTTT
TRBJ2-1 | TRBV9 | - | - | CASSLLGGFNEQFF | TGTGCCAGCAGCCTCCTGGGGGGCTTCAATGAGCAGTTCTTC
TRBJ1-2 | TRBV5-6 | - | TRBD1 | CASSPGTGNYGYTF | TGTGCCAGCAGCCCCGGGACAGGGAACTATGGCTACACCTTC
TRBJ2-7 | TRBV7-2 | once | TRBD2 | CASSLALRRLRERGAEQYF | TGTGCCAGCAGCTTAGCCCTCCGCCGGCTACGGGAGCGGGGGGCGGAGCAGTACTTC
TRBJ2-4 | TRBV7-9 | few | - | CASSPSTSPLAKNIQYF | TGTGCCAGCAGCCCATCGACTTCGCCTTTAGCCAAAAACATTCAGTACTTC
TRBJ2-1 | TRBV10-3 | - | TRBD1 | CAISARDRGSYNEQFF | TGTGCCATCAGCGCCCGGGACAGGGGATCGTACAATGAGCAGTTCTTC
TRBJ2-2 | TRBV6-1 | - | - | CASSEILNTGELFF | TGTGCCAGCAGTGAAATCCTTAACACCGGGGAGCTGTTTTTT
TRBJ2-7 | TRBV6-6 | medium-sized | - | CASSRGADKPYEQYF | TGTGCCAGCAGTAGGGGGGCGGACAAGCCCTACGAGCAGTACTTC
TRBJ2-1 | TRBV7-3 | - | TRBD2 | CASSSWTSGNEQFF | TGTGCCAGCAGCTCCTGGACTAGCGGGAATGAGCAGTTCTTC
TRBJ2-2 | TRBV19 | - | - | CASSTQHSTGELFF | TGTGCCAGTAGTACACAGCATTCCACCGGGGAGCTGTTTTTT
TRBJ1-4 | TRBV19 | - | - | CASSIPARGLNEKLFF | TGTGCCAGTAGTATCCCAGCCCGGGGCCTGAATGAAAAACTGTTTTTT
TRBJ1-1 | TRBV19 | - | - | CASSIAFGTGNTEAFF | TGTGCCAGTAGTATCGCCTTCGGGACGGGGAACACTGAAGCTTTCTTT
TRBJ2-7 | TRBV4-1 | - | TRBD2 | CASSQEDGRGVEAGAYEQYF | TGCGCCAGCAGCCAAGAAGATGGCAGGGGTGTGGAAGCGGGAGCCTACGAGCAGTACTTC
TRBJ2-5 | TRBV30 | - | - | CAWSVLGGETQYF | TGTGCCTGGAGTGTCCTTGGCGGGGAGACCCAGTACTTC
TRBJ2-1 | TRBV29-1 | - | - | CSGGTNEQFF | TGCAGCGGCGGCACCAATGAGCAGTTCTTC
TRBJ2-3 | TRBV15 | - | - | CATSRDRSAFSTDTQYF | TGTGCCACCAGCAGAGATCGGTCGGCTTTTAGCACAGATACGCAGTATTTT
TRBJ2-1 | TRBV5-4 | - | TRBD1 | CASSRGTDNEQFF | TGTGCCAGCAGCAGAGGGACAGACAATGAGCAGTTCTTC
TRBJ1-2 | TRBV2 | once | - | CASTDSDYGYTF | TGTGCCAGCACCGACAGTGACTATGGCTACACCTTC